The 9 T cell receptor beta chains listed next were all sequenced from one sample in a study of shared clonotypes between healthy human individuals. CD45RO-negative, CCR7-positively selected cells formed the naive CD8 fraction, excluding terminally differentiated effector memory CD45RA+ cells. Repertoires were generated with immunoSEQ multiplex PCR, while TCRdb's copy carries only in-frame clones and drops some. The sample shows about 1,900,000 clones, roughly 94% of them seen only once. What was sequenced was naive CD8+ T cells sorted from blood. The receptor set was obtained from a man aged 18-30 years in good health.

This clone has a single count. This chain uses TRBV9 with TRBJ2-7, with 8 bases lining up with TRBD2. CDR1 SGDLS and CDR2 YYNGEE come from the germline V gene. This CDR3 comprises 16 residues. V was clipped by 0 bases and J by 0 bases; unmatched bases: 5. The CDR3 sequence is CASSVEAGGSSYEQYF. The CDR3 region has the DNA TGTGCCAGCAGCGTAGAGGCGGGGGGCTCCTCCTACGAGCAGTACTTC.

Concerning this clone: One end of the junction does not line up with germline, which may come from a read error. J is TRBJ1-1 and V is TRBV5-1; perhaps TRBD1 as D (5 bases). This CDR3 is 16 amino acids long. Germline V gene sequence: CDR1 SGHRS, CDR2 YFSETQ. This chain's CDR3 is CASTLGPPSGLSEAFF. The CDR3 region has the DNA TGCGCCAGCACCTTGGGACCCCCATCGGGCTTGAGTGAAGCTTTCTTT.

The chain combines TRBV11-2 with TRBJ2-7; D gene ambiguous. CDR3 length: 13 amino acids. Trimming stripped 5 bases from V and 2 bases from J, with 10 bases between. Germline-derived CDR1 and CDR2 are SGHAT and FQNNGV. The CDR3 region has the DNA TGTGCCAGCAGCCTTGGGGATGCCTACGAGCAGTACTTC. This encodes CASSLGDAYEQYF.

This clone appeared a single time. The rearrangement uses TRBV6-5 and TRBJ2-1; 7 nucleotides match TRBD2. The V gene end was trimmed by 3 bases and the J gene end by 9 bases; junction bases not matched to a gene: 8. Germline CDR1 and CDR2: MNHEY and SVGAGI. The CDR3 spans 14 residues. CDR3 residues: CASSYMGGVSEQFF. The CDR3 DNA reads TGTGCCAGCAGTTATATGGGGGGGGTCAGTGAGCAGTTCTTC.

The gene calls are TRBV10-1 and TRBJ2-1; TRBD2 might be the D (5 bases). V gave up 5 bases and J gave up 4 bases, with 27 bases separating them. This CDR3 region has 19 residues. The germline gives CDR1 WNHNN, CDR2 SYGVQD (reference sequence). The CDR3 loop reads CASSPGSRASTRRYNEQFF. CDR3 in DNA: TGCGCCAGCAGTCCGGGCTCCCGGGCCTCGACGAGGAGGTACAATGAGCAGTTCTTC.

The V call is TRBV6-1, the J call TRBJ1-5, with D possibly TRBD1 on 5 matching bases. This CDR3 is 15 amino acids long. Trimming stripped 7 bases from V and 2 bases from J, with 15 bases between. Per germline, CDR1 MNHNS and CDR2 SASEGT. The CDR3 DNA reads TGTGCCAGCACCGATTCAGTGGGGGGCAATCAGCCCCAGCATTTT. Translated: CASTDSVGGNQPQHF.

This chain uses TRBV27 with TRBJ2-5; 9 bases match TRBD2. Germline V gene data show CDR1 as MNHEY and CDR2 as SMNVEV (reference sequence). The V and J ends lost 5 bases and 5 bases, in that order; junction bases with no gene match: 12. This CDR3 has 16 residues. In DNA, the CDR3 is TGTGCCAGCAGTACTCTAGCGGGACGGTCTGACGAGACCCAGTACTTC. Its translation is CASSTLAGRSDETQYF.

The chain couples TRBV25-1 to TRBJ1-2; no firm D call. Germline V gene lookup returns CDR1 MGHDK and CDR2 SYGVNS. V shed 4 bases and J shed 4 bases, with 7 bases lying between them. This CDR3 has 12 residues. DNA for the CDR3: TGTGCCAGCAGTGCGGACGGCTATGGCTACACCTTC. Encoded protein: CASSADGYGYTF.

The chain carries TRBV4-3 and TRBJ1-1, with a weak D call TRBD1 (6 bases). The length of the CDR3 is 15 residues. V shed 1 base and J shed 1 base, with 10 bases lying between them. Germline CDR1 and CDR2: LGHNA and YSLEER. This CDR3 reads CASSQVYRENTEAFF. The CDR3 bases are TGCGCCAGCAGCCAAGTCTACAGGGAGAACACTGAAGCTTTCTTT.